Listed here are 27 T cell receptor beta chains from one sample, sequenced in a study of blood T cells in healthy people across ages. The second PCR ran about 6 to 11 cycles with a sample-barcoded 5' primer and J-beta primers. TCRdb re-called the 5' RACE reads through MiXCR, storing one row per CDR3 protein. This repertoire shows approximately 670,000 distinct CDR3 sequences, 40% to 50% found once; its top ten account for about 30%. Sequencing was done on a sample of blood. These TCRs come from a man aged 80 or over in good health.

J is TRBJ2-5 and V is TRBV6-5, with D unresolved. CDR1 and CDR2 (germline): MNHEY, SVGAGI. This CDR3 comprises 15 residues. The V gene lost 2 bases and the J gene lost 1 base, with 11 bases spanning the gap. CDR3: CASSYRGRSQETQYF. The CDR3 DNA reads as TGTGCCAGCAGTTACCGTGGACGGAGCCAAGAGACCCAGTACTTC.

Only a few counts were recorded for this clonotype. V gene TRBV18 combines with J gene TRBJ1-2, with no clear D. Trimming left V 0 bases short and J 1 base short, with 9 bases between. CDR1 and CDR2 (germline): KGHSH, LQKENI. This CDR3 has 15 residues. The CDR3 sequence is CASSPPNRDNYGYTF. The CDR3 DNA reads TGTGCCAGCTCACCACCGAATAGAGATAACTATGGCTACACCTTC.

This clonotype was observed a handful of times. This chain's CDR3 is CASSSRSGPNNEQFF. The CDR3, as DNA: TGCGCCAGCAGCTCCCGCTCAGGGCCCAACAATGAGCAGTTCTTC. This chain links TRBV5-1 with TRBJ2-1, with D possibly matching TRBD1 (5 bases). V lost 3 bases to trimming and J lost 5 bases, with 15 bases between them. Germline CDR1 reads SGHRS; CDR2 reads YFSETQ. The CDR3 spans 15 residues.

The chain combines TRBV6-6 with TRBJ2-3; no clear D. The CDR3 has 16 amino acids. V was shortened by 2 bases and J by 0 bases, with 12 bases between the two germline ends. CDR1 MNHNY and CDR2 SVGAGI come from the germline V gene (reference sequence). The CDR3 nucleotides read TGTGCCAGCAGTTACGGGTCTCTCTCTAGCACAGATACGCAGTATTTT. It yields the protein CASSYGSLSSTDTQYF.

The sample holds many counts of this clonotype. At one of its ends the junction is not consistent with the germline gene, which may arise from a read error. The chain couples TRBV12-3 or TRBV12-4 to TRBJ2-2; D possibly corresponds to TRBD1 (5 bases). The CDR3 is 14 amino acids. DNA of the CDR3: TGCGCCAGCAGCTTTGGACAAAACACCGGGGAGCTGTTTTTT. This codes for CASSFGQNTGELFF.

V usage is TRBV20-1 and J usage is TRBJ1-1; no clear D gene. The CDR3 runs to 14 residues. Deletions cut 3 bases from V and 4 bases from J, with 15 bases between. Germline CDR1 is DFQATT and CDR2 is SNEGSKA (reference sequence). CDR3 DNA sequence: TGCAGTGCTAGGGGTCTCACGAGGCGCACTGAAGCTTTCTTT. Protein sequence: CSARGLTRRTEAFF.

This clonotype has at least ten counts. J is TRBJ2-1 and V is TRBV6-5; D not certain. V was pared by 0 bases and J by 6 bases, with 15 bases between. The CDR3 sequence is 16 residues long. Germline V gene lookup returns CDR1 MNHEY and CDR2 SVGAGI. This CDR3 is CASSYSAGTTRNEQFF. The CDR3 nucleotides read TGTGCCAGCAGTTACTCGGCAGGAACTACACGCAATGAGCAGTTCTTC.

This clonotype was counted only a few times. This chain uses TRBV4-2 with TRBJ2-7, with 8 bases identical to TRBD2. The CDR3 totals 16 residues. V shed 1 base and J 4 bases; nucleotides not matched to a gene: 9. Germline CDR1 and CDR2: LGHNA and YNFKEQ. CDR3 sequence (DNA): TGTGCCAGCAGCCAAGCCCCGGGGGGGCGTATATACGAGCAGTACTTC. Amino acid sequence: CASSQAPGGRIYEQYF.

The chain is built from TRBV3-1 and TRBJ1-2; D is unclear. Germline CDR1 reads LGHDT; CDR2 reads YNNKEL (reference sequence). Between the trimmed V and J ends, which lost 0 bases and 5 bases, there was a span of 4 bases. This CDR3 has 12 amino acids. For the CDR3, the DNA is TGTGCCAGCAGCCAAGAAAGGTATGGCTACACCTTC. Protein product: CASSQERYGYTF.

The V and J genes are TRBV27 and TRBJ2-7, with 15 bases aligning to TRBD2. This CDR3 region has 17 residues. V trimming: 5 bases; J trimming: 6 bases; junction bases outside the gene matches: 11. Germline V gives CDR1 MNHEY, CDR2 SMNVEV (reference sequence). This chain's CDR3 is CASSPRRTSGGAGEQYF. CDR3 nucleotide sequence: TGTGCCAGCAGTCCAAGACGGACTAGCGGGGGGGCGGGCGAGCAGTACTTC.

This clonotype has a handful of counts. V usage is TRBV6-2 or TRBV6-3 and J usage is TRBJ2-1; 12 nucleotides align to TRBD2. The CDR3 is 19 residues long. J gave up 0 bases and V 4 bases, and 10 bases lay outside the gene matches. Germline V CDR1 and CDR2: MNHEY, SVGEGT. The DNA of the CDR3 is TGTGCCAGCAGTTCCCGGGAGGCTAGCGGGAGGGGCTCCTACAATGAGCAGTTCTTC. Protein: CASSSREASGRGSYNEQFF.

V and J are TRBV7-2 and TRBJ1-4; no firm D call. Germline V gene lookup returns CDR1 SGHTA and CDR2 FQGNSA. This CDR3 has 14 residues. V shed 5 bases and J shed 8 bases, with 15 bases lying between them. CDR3 in amino acids: CASSPRVGSEKLFF. In DNA form, the CDR3 reads TGTGCCAGCAGCCCCCGAGTAGGTTCCGAAAAACTGTTTTTT. The variable domain in full, with the rest retrieved from reference TRBV7-2 and TRBJ1-4, is GAGVSQSPSNKVTEKGKDVELRCDPISGHTALYWYRQSLGQGLEFLIYFQGNSAPDKSGLPSDRFSAERTGGSVSTLTIQRTQQEDSAVYLCASSPRVGSEKLFFGSGTQLSVL.

This clonotype was seen more than once but under ten times. The chain employs TRBV5-1 and TRBJ2-7; a possible D gene is TRBD1 (6 bases). The germline V gene has CDR1 SGHRS and CDR2 YFSETQ. V was shortened by 3 bases and J by 3 bases, with 25 bases between the two germline ends. The CDR3 spans 18 residues. CDR3: CASSSNKAGTNPFYEQYF. CDR3 DNA: TGCGCCAGCAGCTCAAATAAGGCCGGGACAAACCCTTTCTACGAGCAGTACTTC.

To note about this clonotype: One end of the junction is discordant with germline, which a read error may explain. The V call is TRBV4-2, the J call TRBJ2-3; D possibly corresponds to TRBD2 (5 bases). There are 14 residues in the CDR3. The germline V gene has CDR1 LGHNA and CDR2 YNFKEQ. The CDR3 protein is CAGSRGLSTDTQYF. DNA of the CDR3: TGTGCCGGCAGCCGTGGACTGAGCACAGATACGCAGTATTTT.

CDR3 sequence reads: CATSKTAGGTQYF. In nucleotides, the CDR3 is TGTGCCACCAGTAAAACAGCAGGAGGGACCCAGTACTTC. This chain links TRBV24-1 with TRBJ2-5, with a possible D match to TRBD2 (5 bases). This CDR3 is built from 13 residues. Trimming took 6 bases from V and 7 from J, leaving 14 bases between them. From germline, CDR1 is KGHDR and CDR2 SFDVKD.

This clonotype was detected a few times. The chain joins TRBV10-3 to TRBJ1-5; 8 nucleotides agree with TRBD1. Germline V gene lookup returns CDR1 ENHRY and CDR2 SYGVKD. There are 18 residues in the CDR3. The V segment lost 8 bases and the J segment 1 base; nucleotides outside the gene matches: 16. CDR3 in amino acids: CAIGPTLGRTGSNQPQHF. The CDR3 nucleotides read TGTGCCATCGGGCCGACCCTCGGTAGGACAGGGAGCAATCAGCCCCAGCATTTT.

This clonotype was counted a single time. Being one base from a much bigger clone, this may be a read error. This sequence joins TRBV20-1 and TRBJ2-3; D is perhaps TRBD1 (6 bases). Germline V lookup: CDR1 DFQATT, CDR2 SNEGSKA (reference sequence). This CDR3 is built from 14 residues. In DNA, the CDR3 is TGCAGTACTAGAGGGCCCATCCAGGGGGATACGCAGTATTTT. Its translation: CSTRGPIQGDTQYF.

The CDR3 is CASSDREDYGYTF. As DNA, the CDR3 is TGTGCCAGCAGTGACCGGGAAGACTATGGCTACACCTTC. This chain connects TRBV2 to TRBJ1-2; D remains unclear. The CDR3 extends over 13 amino acids. V was clipped by 3 bases and J by 3 bases, with 8 bases between them. The germline CDR1 and CDR2 sequences are SNHLY and FYNNEI.

This clonotype was seen a handful of times. The V call is TRBV6-5, the J call TRBJ1-2; 11 bases fit TRBD1. The CDR3 length is 15 residues. Germline assignment: CDR1 MNHEY and CDR2 SVGAGI. Trimming took 6 bases from V and 6 from J; bases not matched to a gene: 9. CDR3 sequence reads: CASSRTGTGGNGYTF. The CDR3 DNA reads TGTGCCAGCAGCAGAACCGGGACAGGGGGGAATGGCTACACCTTC.

V gene TRBV12-5 combines with J gene TRBJ2-1; the match to TRBD2 covers 9 bases. This CDR3 contains 17 residues. V dropped 4 bases and J dropped 9; count of bases not matched to a gene: 16. Germline CDR1 LGHNT, CDR2 FRNRAP. For the CDR3, the DNA is TGTGCTAGTGGTTCCTCCCGGACTAGCGTAACCGGTACTGAGCAGTTCTTC. As protein: CASGSSRTSVTGTEQFF.

The table lists this clonotype with a few counts. The J gene is TRBJ2-1, the V gene TRBV5-1; TRBD2 matches at 11 bases. The CDR3 runs to 18 residues. The germline V gene has CDR1 SGHRS and CDR2 YFSETQ. V dropped 3 bases and J dropped 9; count of bases not matched to a gene: 17. The CDR3 DNA is TGCGCCAGCAGCTCTACAATTAGTAGCGGGAGGGCCTCGGGTGAGCAGTTCTTC. It codes for CASSSTISSGRASGEQFF.

This clonotype has at least ten counts. This sequence joins TRBV11-2 and TRBJ2-5; D not resolved. V lost 0 bases to trimming and J lost 5 bases, with 13 bases between them. This CDR3 contains 15 residues. Germline V CDR1 and CDR2: SGHAT, FQNNGV. The CDR3, as DNA: TGTGCCAGCAGCTTAGATACGGGCGCCTACGAGACCCAGTACTTC. Encoded protein: CASSLDTGAYETQYF.

The genes are TRBV15 and TRBJ2-3; unclear D gene. V lost 6 bases, J lost 6 bases, and 13 bases lay in between. Germline CDR1 LNHNV, CDR2 YYDKDF (reference sequence). This CDR3 comprises 13 residues. This chain's CDR3 is CATREDNVDTQYF. The CDR3 DNA sequence: TGTGCCACCAGGGAAGATAACGTGGATACGCAGTATTTT.

This sequence joins TRBV7-2 and TRBJ2-5; 13 bases line up with TRBD2. The CDR3 contains 16 residues. Looked up from germline, CDR1 is SGHTA and CDR2 is FQGNSA. Trimming removed 8 bases from V and 4 bases from J; junction bases left unmatched: 10. In nucleotides, the CDR3 is TGTGCCAGCGGGTTCCCTAGACTAGCGGGGGGAGAGACCCAGTACTTC. It translates to CASGFPRLAGGETQYF.

Concerning this clonotype: This clone may be a read error of a much larger clone one base away. Written as DNA, the CDR3 is TGCAGCGTTGAAGGGCGGCTCAGACAAGAGACCCAGTACTTC. It yields the protein CSVEGRLRQETQYF. The V gene is TRBV29-1, the J gene TRBJ2-5; D remains ambiguous. This CDR3 contains 14 residues. V shed 1 base and J shed 2 bases, with 11 bases lying between them. CDR1 and CDR2 from the germline V gene are SQVTM and ANQGSEA.

The CDR3 bases are TGTGCCAGCAGCGTGGATACTTCCTACGAGCAGTACTTC. It specifies CASSVDTSYEQYF. The genes are TRBV7-2 and TRBJ2-7; D ambiguous. V gave up 5 bases and J gave up 1 base, with 9 bases separating them. The germline gives CDR1 SGHTA, CDR2 FQGNSA. The CDR3 has 13 amino acids.

This clonotype was observed once. The CDR3 sequence is CASRPPGLGNTIYF. The DNA for the CDR3 is TGTGCCAGCAGGCCCCCGGGTTTGGGGAACACCATATATTTT. The chain is built from TRBV21-1 and TRBJ1-3; TRBD1, the table's D call, was not compared with the DNA. TRBV21-1 is a pseudogene locus. This CDR3 region has 14 residues.